This T cell receptor beta chain was recovered during a study of Ad26.COV2.S vaccination and SARS-CoV-2 variants. On the study more broadly: Recipients of Ad26.COV2.S got it intramuscularly, once or twice 56 days apart.

This clone was observed a few times. Treatment denoted: over 15 received Ad26.COV2.S at low or high dose, single or two shots; about 5 received placebo; per-sample allocation not given. The investigators took samples on day 63 after the first vaccine or placebo injection. Data came from immunoSEQ multiplex PCR; TCRdb stores just in-frame clones and leaves some out. The data contain about 350,000 clones, about 85% of them singletons. CDR3 size: 11 residues. The V and J ends lost 10 bases and 3 bases respectively, with 10 bases between them. Germline V gives CDR1 MNHEY, CDR2 SVGAGI. The starting material was peripheral blood, obtained in a trial of Ad26.COV2.S vaccine versus placebo. The sequence was collected from a person between 18 and 59 years old who received the Ad26.COV2.S COVID-19 vaccine or a placebo. V usage is TRBV6-5 and J usage is TRBJ2-7; D remains unclear. CDR3 protein: CATLSRYEQYF. In DNA, the CDR3 is TGTGCCACACTTTCCCGCTACGAGCAGTACTTC.